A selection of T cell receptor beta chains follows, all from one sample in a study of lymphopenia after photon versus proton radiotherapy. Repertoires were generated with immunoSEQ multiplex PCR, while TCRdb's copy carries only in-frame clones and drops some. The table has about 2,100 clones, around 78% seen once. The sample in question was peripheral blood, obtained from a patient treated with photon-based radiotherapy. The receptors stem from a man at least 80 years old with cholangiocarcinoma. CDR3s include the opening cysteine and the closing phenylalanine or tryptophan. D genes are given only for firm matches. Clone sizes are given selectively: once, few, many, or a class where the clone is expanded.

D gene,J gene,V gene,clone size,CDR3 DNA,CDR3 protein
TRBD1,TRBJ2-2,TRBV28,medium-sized,TGTGCCAGCAGTCCCATCCAGGGGGCCACCGGGGAGCTGTTTTTT,CASSPIQGATGELFF
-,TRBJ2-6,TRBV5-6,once,TGTGCCAGCTTATCACAAAGTCGGGCCAACGTCCTGACTTTC,CASLSQSRANVLTF
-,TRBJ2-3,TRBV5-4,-,TGTGCCAGCAGCTTGAGGGTCGGCACAGATACGCAGTATTTT,CASSLRVGTDTQYF
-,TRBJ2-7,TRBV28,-,TGTGCCAGCAGTCTCGGACGGAGCATGTACGAGCAGTACTTC,CASSLGRSMYEQYF
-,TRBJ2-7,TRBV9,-,TGTGCCAGCAGCGTAGCAGCTGGGTCCTACGAGCAGTACTTC,CASSVAAGSYEQYF
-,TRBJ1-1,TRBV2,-,TGTGCCAGCACTGGGGGGCCCAGGGGAGCTTTCTTT,CASTGGPRGAFF
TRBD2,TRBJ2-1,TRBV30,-,TGTGCCTGGACCTCCGGACTAGCGGGGTTCGAGCAGTTCTTC,CAWTSGLAGFEQFF
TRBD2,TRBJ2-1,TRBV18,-,TGTGCCAGCTCACCAGGACTAGCGGCTTACAATGAGCAGTTCTTC,CASSPGLAAYNEQFF
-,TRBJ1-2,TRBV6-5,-,TGTGCCAGCAGTAGTTCAGGGGAAGGCTACACCTTC,CASSSSGEGYTF
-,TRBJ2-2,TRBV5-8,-,TGTGCCAGCAGCTTGCGGGGGACCACCGGGGAGCTGTTTTTT,CASSLRGTTGELFF
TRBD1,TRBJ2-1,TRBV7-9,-,TGTGCCAGCAGCTTAGGGACAGGGGGCTTAGGTGAGCAGTTCTTC,CASSLGTGGLGEQFF
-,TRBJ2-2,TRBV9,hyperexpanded,TGTGCCAGCAGCGTACAGTCGGGGAAGTCGAACACCGGGGAGCTGTTTTTT,CASSVQSGKSNTGELFF
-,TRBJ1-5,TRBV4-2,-,TGTGCCAGCAGCCAAGATGTGACAGGTTATAGCAATCAGCCCCAGCATTTT,CASSQDVTGYSNQPQHF
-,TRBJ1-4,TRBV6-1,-,TGTGCCAGCAGATCGACACAGAGGGATGAAAAACTGTTTTTT,CASRSTQRDEKLFF
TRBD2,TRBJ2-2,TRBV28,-,TGTGCCAGCAGTTCGAACCTAGCGGGGGTGAACACCGGGGAGCTGTTTTTT,CASSSNLAGVNTGELFF
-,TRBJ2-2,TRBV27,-,TGTGCCAGCAGTTTGTCGAACTATTACACCGGGGAGCTGTTTTTT,CASSLSNYYTGELFF
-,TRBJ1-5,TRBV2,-,TGTGCCAGCAGTGAAGCGGGAGGGTATAGCAATCAGCCCCAGCATTTT,CASSEAGGYSNQPQHF
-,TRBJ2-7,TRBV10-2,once,TGCGCCAGCAGTGGGGGGTCAGGGATCGAGCAGTACTTC,CASSGGSGIEQYF
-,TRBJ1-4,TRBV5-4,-,TGTGCCAGCAGCTTATTGGGCGGGATTAATGAAAAACTGTTTTTT,CASSLLGGINEKLFF
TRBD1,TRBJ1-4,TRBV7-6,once,TGTGCCAGCAGCCCGAGGACAGGAAGGGCAATAATCGAAAAACTGTTTTTT,CASSPRTGRAIIEKLFF
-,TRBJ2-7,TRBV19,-,TGTGCCAGTAGTATTTCTTCGGGGGTAGGCTACGAGCAGTACTTC,CASSISSGVGYEQYF
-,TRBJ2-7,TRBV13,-,TGTGCCAGCAGCCTGGCGGGCAGGTACGAGCAGTACTTC,CASSLAGRYEQYF
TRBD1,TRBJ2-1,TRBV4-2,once,TGTGCCAGCAGCTGGACAGGGGAGCAGTTCTTC,CASSWTGEQFF
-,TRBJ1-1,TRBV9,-,TGTGCCAGCAGCTTCTCGACAGTCACTGAAGCTTTCTTT,CASSFSTVTEAFF
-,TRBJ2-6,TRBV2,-,TGTGCCAGCAGTGAAGCGGTTTGGAGGGTTGGTGGGGCCAACGTCCTGACTTTC,CASSEAVWRVGGANVLTF
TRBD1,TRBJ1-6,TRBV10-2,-,TGCGCCAGCACTCAGGACAGGAGTAATTCACCCCTCCACTTT,CASTQDRSNSPLHF
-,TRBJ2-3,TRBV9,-,TGTGCCAGCAGCGTAGAGGAGGGCCATACGCAGTATTTT,CASSVEEGHTQYF
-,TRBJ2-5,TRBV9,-,TGTGCCAGCAGCCTAAGCCGGGACCGGTGGGGGACCCAGTACTTC,CASSLSRDRWGTQYF
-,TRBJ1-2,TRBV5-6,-,TGTGCCAGCAGCTTGACCAACTCTAACTATGGCTACACCTTC,CASSLTNSNYGYTF
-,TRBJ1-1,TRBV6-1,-,TGTGCCAGCAGTGAACCGAGGCTGGGGAGTAGGGGTGAAGCTTTCTTT,CASSEPRLGSRGEAFF
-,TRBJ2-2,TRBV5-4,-,TGTGCCAGCGGCTTGAGAGGTTTAGATAACACCGGGGAGCTGTTTTTT,CASGLRGLDNTGELFF
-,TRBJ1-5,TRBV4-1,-,TGCGCCAGCAGCCAAGGCGGAGGGGTCCCCCAGCCCCAGCATTTT,CASSQGGGVPQPQHF
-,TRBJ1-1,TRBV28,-,TGTGCCAGCAGTTCCTACAGGGAGAACTTGAACACTGAAGCTTTCTTT,CASSSYRENLNTEAFF
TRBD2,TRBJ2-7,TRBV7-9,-,TGTGCCAGCAGCATACTGGGACTAGTGGGTGAGCAGTACTTC,CASSILGLVGEQYF
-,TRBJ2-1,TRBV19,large,TGTGCCAGTAGTATGGGCCCCCTACCCAACAATGAGCAGTTCTTC,CASSMGPLPNNEQFF
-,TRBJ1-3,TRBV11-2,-,TGTGCCAGCAGCTCTTCGACAGGTCTCGTCTCTGGAAACACCATATATTTT,CASSSSTGLVSGNTIYF
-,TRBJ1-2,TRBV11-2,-,TGTGCCAGCAGCTTAGTAAAGGATTGGAACTATGGCTACACCTTC,CASSLVKDWNYGYTF
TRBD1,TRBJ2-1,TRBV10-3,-,TGTGCCATCAGAGTTACAGGGGGCCTAGGGAATGAGCAGTTCTTC,CAIRVTGGLGNEQFF
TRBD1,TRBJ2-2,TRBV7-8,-,TGTGCCAGCAGCACCCATAGACAGGGAACCTTTTTGGGGGAGCTGTTTTTT,CASSTHRQGTFLGELFF
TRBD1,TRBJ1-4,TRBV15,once,TGTGCCACCACGGACAGGGCGAATGAAAAACTGTTTTTT,CATTDRANEKLFF
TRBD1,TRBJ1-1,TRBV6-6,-,TGTGCCAGCAGTCGACCAGGGGGAGCTGAAGCTTTCTTT,CASSRPGGAEAFF
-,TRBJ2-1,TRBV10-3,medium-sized,TGTGCCATCGGGGACACAAGCTCCTACAATGAGCAGTTCTTC,CAIGDTSSYNEQFF
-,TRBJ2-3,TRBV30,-,TGTGCCTGGGTGCAGGGAATCTTGACAGATACGCAGTATTTT,CAWVQGILTDTQYF
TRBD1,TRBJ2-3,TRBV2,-,TGTGCCAGTTACCGGGACAGCAACACAGATACGCAGTATTTT,CASYRDSNTDTQYF
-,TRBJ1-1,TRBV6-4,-,TGTGCCAGCAGTTTTGACACTGAAGCTTTCTTT,CASSFDTEAFF
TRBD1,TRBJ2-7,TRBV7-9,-,TGTGCCAGCAGCTTATGGGACAGGGTCTACGAGCAGTACTTC,CASSLWDRVYEQYF
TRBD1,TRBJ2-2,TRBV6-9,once,TGTGCCAGCAGGGTTAGGGGGCCCCTATCCGGGGAGCTGTTTTTT,CASRVRGPLSGELFF
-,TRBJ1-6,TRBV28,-,TGTGCCAGCAGTTCGCCAGGATGGGGGTCACCCCTCCACTTT,CASSSPGWGSPLHF
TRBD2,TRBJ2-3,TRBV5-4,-,TGTGCCAGCAGCCAGAGGGCCACTGGAGCGGGGAGCACAGATACGCAGTATTTT,CASSQRATGAGSTDTQYF
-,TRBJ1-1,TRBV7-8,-,TGTGCCAGCAGCTTAGGGGGCCTGCGGGCTTTCTTT,CASSLGGLRAFF
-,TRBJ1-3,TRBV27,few,TGTGCCAGCAGCCTTCTACCGGGTCCGGGCTCTGGAAACACCATATATTTT,CASSLLPGPGSGNTIYF
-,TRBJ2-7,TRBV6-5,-,TGTGCCAGCAGTTACGCAGGGGCCGGGGAGCAGTACTTC,CASSYAGAGEQYF
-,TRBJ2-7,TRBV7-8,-,TGTGCCAGCAGCCGAGGGGCGGCGGTTGACGAGCAGTACTTC,CASSRGAAVDEQYF
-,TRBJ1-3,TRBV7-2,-,TGTGCCAGCAGCTTTGGACTGAACTCTGGAAACACCATATATTTT,CASSFGLNSGNTIYF